This T cell receptor beta chain was captured by sequencing in a study of T cells in Graves' hyperthyroidism and ophthalmopathy. Across 18 months, stable Graves' hyperthyroidism was marked by no progression to ophthalmopathy. Germline CDR1 reads SGHRS; CDR2 reads YFSETQ. The J segment lost 0 bases and the V segment lost 5 bases, leaving 16 bases of the junction unmatched. The CDR3 is 19 amino acids. Amplified regions were TCR beta CDR3 sequences from RNA transcripts. An initial round of RT-PCR targeting the TCR CDR3 relied on the HTBI primer set. TCRdb analysed the multiplex PCR reads with MiXCR anew, one entry per CDR3 protein. The sample has hundreds of thousands of distinct CDR3 sequences, 15% to 20% seen once; the top ten hold 3% to 4.5%.

The material sequenced was blood. The sequence was obtained from a woman in her 30s with Graves' hyperthyroidism. V and J are TRBV5-1 and TRBJ2-2; 7 positions agree with TRBD2. The CDR3 loop reads CASRVRYYGRETNTGELFF. CDR3 sequence (DNA): TGCGCCAGCAGAGTCCGCTACTATGGGCGGGAGACGAACACCGGGGAGCTGTTTTTT.